The source of this T cell receptor beta chain is a study of T cell responses to AZD1222 COVID-19 vaccine. Study results and caveats: Only five to seven individuals given AZD1222 were seropositive at baseline.

The CDR3 contains 16 residues. With 1 base clipped from V and 1 base from J, the junction kept 4 bases outside the gene matches. In germline, CDR1 is SGHNT, CDR2 YYREEE (reference sequence). The protocol was immunoSEQ multiplex PCR, while the TCRdb copy is restricted to in-frame clones and leaves out a portion. The sample holds tens of thousands of clones, 85% to 90% seen once. To note about this clone: Antigen: not known.

This chain joins TRBV5-4 and TRBJ2-3; 9 nucleotides align to TRBD2. The sample was peripheral blood, taken 28 days after the second AZD1222 dose. The clonotype originates from an adult who received the AZD1222 COVID-19 vaccine. CDR3 coding DNA: TGTGCCAGCAGCTTGAATAGCGGGGGACGCACAGATACGCAGTATTTT. It translates to CASSLNSGGRTDTQYF. Drawing the rest from reference TRBV5-4 and TRBJ2-3, the complete variable domain is ETGVTQSPTHLIKTRGQQVTLRCSSQSGHNTVSWYQQALGQGPQFIFQYYREEENGRGNFPPRFSGLQFPNYSSELNVNALELDDSALYLCASSLNSGGRTDTQYFGPGTRLTVL.